Shown below are 10 T cell receptor beta chains from a single sample sequenced in a study of T cell responses to AZD1222 COVID-19 vaccine. Clones were read by immunoSEQ multiplex PCR, and TCRdb kept only the in-frame ones, dropping some. The sample carries roughly 70,000 clones, 86% recorded once. Sequencing used peripheral blood, obtained on day 0 of AZD1222 vaccination. Receptors originate from an adult in good health.

The CDR3 coding sequence is TGTGCCAGCAGTAAACAGGGGTCGTGGGCTAATGAAAAACTGTTTTTT. It encodes CASSKQGSWANEKLFF. The rearrangement joins TRBV27 to TRBJ1-4; TRBD1 aligns across 7 bases. V lost 5 bases to trimming and J lost 3 bases; unmatched junction nucleotides: 9. Germline CDR1 reads MNHEY; CDR2 reads SMNVEV (reference sequence). CDR3 length equals 16 residues.

CDR3 amino acids: CASSPEVGATGELFF. The DNA for the CDR3 is TGTGCCAGCAGCCCGGAGGTTGGAGCTACCGGGGAGCTGTTTTTT. The V and J genes are TRBV5-8 and TRBJ2-2; maybe TRBD2 (5 bases). V lost 4 bases and J lost 5, with 15 bases in between. CDR1 is SGHTS and CDR2 is YDEGEE in the germline V gene. CDR3 length: 15 amino acids.

This chain connects TRBV6-6 to TRBJ2-4; TRBD2 matches 9 bases. In germline, CDR1 is MNHNY, CDR2 SVGAGI (reference sequence). The V gene end was trimmed by 5 bases and the J gene end by 0 bases; junction bases not matched to a gene: 11. CDR3 length equals 18 residues. Here the CDR3 DNA reads TGTGCCAGCAGTCCGACCGGCCATAGCGGGAGAGCCAAAAACATTCAGTACTTC. It translates to CASSPTGHSGRAKNIQYF.

The rearrangement links TRBV6-1 to TRBJ1-1; 8 bases are shared with TRBD1. Germline CDR1 MNHNS, CDR2 SASEGT. This CDR3 has 15 amino acids. The V and J ends lost 0 bases and 6 bases, in that order; junction bases with no gene match: 6. CDR3 sequence: CASSEARQGWSEAFF. As DNA, the CDR3 is TGTGCCAGCAGTGAAGCCCGACAGGGGTGGTCTGAAGCTTTCTTT.

The CDR3 reads CASSSGTASNQPQHF. The CDR3, as DNA: TGTGCCAGTAGCAGCGGGACAGCCAGCAATCAGCCCCAGCATTTT. J is TRBJ1-5 and V is TRBV19, with 7 bases matching TRBD1. Germline CDR1 reads LNHDA; CDR2 reads SQIVND (reference sequence). After removal of 6 bases from V and 1 base from J, the junction contained 6 bases not matched to a gene. CDR3 size: 15 residues.

V usage is TRBV19 and J usage is TRBJ2-1, with TRBD2 matching 9 bases. The CDR3 extends over 19 amino acids. CDR1 is LNHDA, CDR2 SQIVND, per germline (reference sequence). V dropped 1 base and J dropped 2; count of bases not matched to a gene: 12. Here the CDR3 DNA reads TGTGCCAGTAGTATAGCTAGCGGGATAGTTTCTAGCGCCTACAATGAGCAGTTCTTC. It translates to CASSIASGIVSSAYNEQFF.

CDR3 sequence reads: CSVEDSRGETGNTIYF. CDR3 nucleotides: TGCAGCGTTGAAGATTCCAGGGGAGAAACTGGAAACACCATATATTTT. The rearrangement links TRBV29-1 to TRBJ1-3, with D possibly TRBD1 on 6 matching bases. V was cut by 0 bases and J by 2 bases, with 14 bases left in between. Germline CDR1 is SQVTM and CDR2 is ANQGSEA. The CDR3 extends over 16 amino acids.

The chain joins TRBV19 to TRBJ2-4, with D unclear. Germline lookup yields CDR1 LNHDA and CDR2 SQIVND (reference sequence). This CDR3 contains 14 residues. V shed 7 bases and J shed 7 bases, with 17 bases lying between them. The CDR3 spells CASIAPGRRNIQYF. The CDR3 bases are TGTGCCAGTATAGCCCCGGGTAGGCGGAACATTCAGTACTTC. Looking up the rest from reference TRBV19 and TRBJ2-4 gives the full variable domain: DGGITQSPKYLFRKEGQNVTLSCEQNLNHDAMYWYRQDPGQGLRLIYYSQIVNDFQKGDIAEGYSVSREKKESFPLTVTSAQKNPTAFYLCASIAPGRRNIQYFGAGTRLSVL.

V is TRBV29-1 and J is TRBJ2-5; D remains ambiguous. This CDR3 comprises 11 residues. Germline V CDR1 and CDR2: SQVTM, ANQGSEA. Trimming pared 5 bases from V and 4 bases from J, leaving 8 bases between. CDR3 in DNA: TGCAGCGTTCATATTTCAGAGACCCAGTACTTC. Translation gives CSVHISETQYF.

In this sample, this clone turned up once. This chain links TRBV3-1 (or the pseudogene TRBV3-2) with TRBJ1-5; the D gene is possibly TRBD1 (5 bases). V shed 5 bases and J shed 4 bases, with 12 bases lying between them. Germline CDR1 and CDR2: LGHDT and YNNKEL (reference sequence). The CDR3 is 14 residues long. The CDR3 loop is CASSKWDSNQPQHF. CDR3 DNA sequence: TGTGCCAGCAGCAAGTGGGACTCTAATCAGCCCCAGCATTTT.